The subject of this entry is one T cell receptor (beta chain). Cells defined as naive were viable CD3+CD4+ or CD3+CD8+ and CCR7+CD45RA+CD45RO-CD95-CD27+CD28+. Germline lookup yields CDR1 SGHVS and CDR2 FQNEAQ. V shed 3 bases and J 1 base; nucleotides not matched to a gene: 15. CDR3 length equals 19 residues. The record originates from a study of T cells after posttransplantation cyclophosphamide. This table comes from immunoSEQ multiplex PCR, and its TCRdb copy is limited to in-frame clones, with some not included. The sample has about 16,000 clones, less than 95% seen once. The receptor was isolated from a woman aged 45-65 years in good health and a related stem cell transplant donor. Sequenced: naive CD4+ T cells sorted from blood. This chain uses TRBV7-8 with TRBJ2-7; 10 nucleotides agree with TRBD1. The CDR3 DNA sequence: TGTGCCAGCAGCTTCCCGGGACAGGGGAGGATGGTTGGTTCCTACGAGCAGTACTTC. It translates to CASSFPGQGRMVGSYEQYF.